This T cell receptor beta chain was sequenced for a study of cytomegalovirus exposure and HLA in healthy donors. Across the whole study: As released early, the data held about 85 million unique TCRs from HLA-typed donors. Study findings and constraints: Later work found most CMV-associated TCR beta chains apparently HLA-restricted. Some segments of the V type, notably TRBV6-2 and TRBV6-3, were excluded as indistinguishable. Among donors in an Asian-associated ancestry cluster, a later analysis reportedly found fewer N-insertions than the roughly 610-donor mean.

Concerning this clone: The antigen remains unidentified.

This CDR3 contains 13 residues. V lost 11 bases, J lost 9 bases, and 12 bases stayed unmatched. Germline CDR1 SNHLY, CDR2 FYNNEI. A multiplex PCR was run with 60 Vbeta primers and 13 Jbeta primers. TCRdb keeps only in-frame clones here, not all; method: immunoSEQ multiplex PCR. Here the sample spans about 160,000 clones, 70% being singletons. The gene calls are TRBV2 and TRBJ2-4; TRBD1 aligns across 8 bases. The origin of this receptor is a man aged 18 to 35 in good health and CMV-seropositive. The sequenced material came from PBMCs. In nucleotides, the CDR3 is TGTGCCTCAGCGGGTAAACAGGGGGGCATTCAGTACTTC. Translating it yields CASAGKQGGIQYF.